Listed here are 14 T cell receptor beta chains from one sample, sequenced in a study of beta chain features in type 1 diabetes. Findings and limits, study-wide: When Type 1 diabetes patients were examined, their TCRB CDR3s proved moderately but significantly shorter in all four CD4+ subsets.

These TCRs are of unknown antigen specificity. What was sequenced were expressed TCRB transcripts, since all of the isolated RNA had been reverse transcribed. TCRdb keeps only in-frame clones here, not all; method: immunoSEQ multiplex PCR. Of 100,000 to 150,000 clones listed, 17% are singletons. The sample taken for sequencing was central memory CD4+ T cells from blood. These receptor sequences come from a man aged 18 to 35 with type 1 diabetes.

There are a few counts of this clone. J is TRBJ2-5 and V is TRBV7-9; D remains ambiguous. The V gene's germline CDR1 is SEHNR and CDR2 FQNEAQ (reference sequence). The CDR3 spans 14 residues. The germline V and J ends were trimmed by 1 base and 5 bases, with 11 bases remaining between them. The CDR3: CASSLVPAGETQYF. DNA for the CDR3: TGTGCCAGCAGCTTAGTCCCAGCTGGGGAGACCCAGTACTTC.

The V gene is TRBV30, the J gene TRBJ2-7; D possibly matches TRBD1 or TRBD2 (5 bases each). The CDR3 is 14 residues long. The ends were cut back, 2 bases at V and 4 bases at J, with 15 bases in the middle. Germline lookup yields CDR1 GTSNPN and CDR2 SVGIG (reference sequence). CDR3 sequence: CAWSPTGPTYEQYF. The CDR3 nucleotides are TGTGCCTGGAGTCCAACGGGACCTACTTACGAGCAGTACTTC.

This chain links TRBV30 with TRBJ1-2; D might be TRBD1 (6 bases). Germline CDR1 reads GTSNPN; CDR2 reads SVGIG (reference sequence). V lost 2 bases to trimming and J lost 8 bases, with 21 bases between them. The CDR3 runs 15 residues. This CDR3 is CAWSFSDRGLSGYTF. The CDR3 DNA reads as TGTGCCTGGAGTTTCTCAGACCGGGGGCTGAGCGGCTACACCTTC.

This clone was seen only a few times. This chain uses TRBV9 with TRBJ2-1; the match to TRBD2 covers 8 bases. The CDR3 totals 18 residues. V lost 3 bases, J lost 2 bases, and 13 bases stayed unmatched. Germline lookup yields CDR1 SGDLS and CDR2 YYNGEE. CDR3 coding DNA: TGTGCCAGCAGCGCCCGATGGTTAGAGCGGGGGACCTACAATGAGCAGTTCTTC. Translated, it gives CASSARWLERGTYNEQFF.

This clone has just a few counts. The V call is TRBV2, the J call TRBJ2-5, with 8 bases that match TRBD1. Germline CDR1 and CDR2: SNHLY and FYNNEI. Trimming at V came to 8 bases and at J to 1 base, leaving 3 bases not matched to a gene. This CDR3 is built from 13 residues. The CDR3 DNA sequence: TGTGCCAGCGGAGGACAGGGCCAAGAGACCCAGTACTTC. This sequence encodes CASGGQGQETQYF.

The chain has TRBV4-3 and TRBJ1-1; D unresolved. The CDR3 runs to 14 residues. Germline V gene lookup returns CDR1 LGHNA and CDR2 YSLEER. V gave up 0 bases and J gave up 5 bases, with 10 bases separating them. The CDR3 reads CASSQDSWYTEAFF. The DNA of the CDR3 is TGCGCCAGCAGCCAAGATTCGTGGTATACTGAAGCTTTCTTT.

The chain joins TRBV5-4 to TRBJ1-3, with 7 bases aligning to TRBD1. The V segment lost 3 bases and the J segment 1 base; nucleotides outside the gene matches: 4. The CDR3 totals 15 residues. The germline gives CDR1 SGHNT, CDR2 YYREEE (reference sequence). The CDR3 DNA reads TGTGCCAGCAGCTCCCCGGGACAGTCTGGAAACACCATATATTTT. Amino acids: CASSSPGQSGNTIYF. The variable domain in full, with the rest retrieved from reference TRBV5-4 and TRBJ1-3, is ETGVTQSPTHLIKTRGQQVTLRCSSQSGHNTVSWYQQALGQGPQFIFQYYREEENGRGNFPPRFSGLQFPNYSSELNVNALELDDSALYLCASSSPGQSGNTIYFGEGSWLTVV.

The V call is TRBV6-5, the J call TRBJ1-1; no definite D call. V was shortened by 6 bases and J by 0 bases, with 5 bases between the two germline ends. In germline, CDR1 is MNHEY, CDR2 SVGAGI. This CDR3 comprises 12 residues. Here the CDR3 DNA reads TGTGCCAGCAGGGGAATGAACACTGAAGCTTTCTTT. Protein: CASRGMNTEAFF.

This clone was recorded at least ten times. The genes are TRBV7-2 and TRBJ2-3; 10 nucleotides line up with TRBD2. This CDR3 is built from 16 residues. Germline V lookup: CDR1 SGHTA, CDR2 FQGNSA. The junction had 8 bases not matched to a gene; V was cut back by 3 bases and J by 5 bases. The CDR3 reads CASSFHSSGRGDTQYF. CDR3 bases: TGTGCCAGCAGCTTCCACTCAAGCGGGAGGGGAGATACGCAGTATTTT. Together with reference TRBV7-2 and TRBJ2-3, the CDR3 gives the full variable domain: GAGVSQSPSNKVTEKGKDVELRCDPISGHTALYWYRQSLGQGLEFLIYFQGNSAPDKSGLPSDRFSAERTGGSVSTLTIQRTQQEDSAVYLCASSFHSSGRGDTQYFGPGTRLTVL.

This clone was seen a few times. The CDR3 nucleotides read TGTGCCATCAGTGCCCGGACAGGCTTGAATGAAAAACTGTTTTTT. Protein product: CAISARTGLNEKLFF. The rearrangement links TRBV10-3 to TRBJ1-4, with 7 nucleotides matching TRBD1. The CDR3 runs 15 residues. From germline, CDR1 is ENHRY and CDR2 SYGVKD. V was clipped by 4 bases and J by 5 bases; unmatched bases: 7.

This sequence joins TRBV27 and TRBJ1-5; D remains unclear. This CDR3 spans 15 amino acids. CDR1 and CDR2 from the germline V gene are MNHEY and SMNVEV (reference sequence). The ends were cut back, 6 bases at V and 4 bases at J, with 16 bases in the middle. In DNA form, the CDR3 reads TGTGCCAGCAGGGCAAATGCGGGAGGGAATCAGCCCCAGCATTTT. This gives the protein CASRANAGGNQPQHF.

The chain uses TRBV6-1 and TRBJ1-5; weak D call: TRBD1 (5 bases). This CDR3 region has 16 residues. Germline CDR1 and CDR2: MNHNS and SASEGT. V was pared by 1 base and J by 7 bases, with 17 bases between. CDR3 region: CASSEVMGTSSQPQHF. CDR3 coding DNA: TGTGCCAGCAGTGAAGTTATGGGGACTTCCTCCCAGCCCCAGCATTTT.

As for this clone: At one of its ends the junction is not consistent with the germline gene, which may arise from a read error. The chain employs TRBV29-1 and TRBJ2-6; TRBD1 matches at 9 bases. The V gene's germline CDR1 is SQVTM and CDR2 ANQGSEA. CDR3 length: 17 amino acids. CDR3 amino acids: CRVGPGQGRPGANVLTF. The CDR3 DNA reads TGCCGCGTTGGGCCGGGACAGGGACGGCCAGGGGCCAACGTCCTGACTTTC.

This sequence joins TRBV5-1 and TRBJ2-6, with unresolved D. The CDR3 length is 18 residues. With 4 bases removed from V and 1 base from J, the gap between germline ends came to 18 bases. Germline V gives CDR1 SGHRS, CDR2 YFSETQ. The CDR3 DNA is TGCGCCAGCAGCCACGGACGGGCCCTGGGGTCTGGGGCCAACGTCCTGACTTTC. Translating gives CASSHGRALGSGANVLTF.